This is a list of T cell receptor beta chains from one sample in a study of blood T cell repertoires in COVID-19. The method was immunoSEQ multiplex PCR; TCRdb's version includes in-frame clones alone and lacks a portion of them. The table has 200,000 to 250,000 clones, roughly 90% seen once. The sequencing input was peripheral blood. The source is a woman in her sixties or seventies with acute or convalescent COVID-19. The CDR3 runs from the conserved cysteine through the conserved F or W. D genes are given only for firm matches. The size of a clone is reported for some rows only, either as once, few or many, or as a class for expanded clones.

j_call cdr3_length d_call v_call clone_size cdr3_aa cdr3_nt
TRBJ1-1 12 NA TRBV7-9 NA CASSRGSPEAFF TGTGCCAGCAGCCGGGGTTCCCCTGAAGCTTTCTTT
TRBJ2-7 16 TRBD2 TRBV18 NA CASSPPWRGSSYEQYF TGTGCCAGCTCACCACCGTGGCGCGGGAGCTCCTACGAGCAGTACTTC
TRBJ1-5 18 TRBD1 TRBV28 NA CASSYAGTGGFGNQPQHF TGTGCCAGCAGTTACGCCGGGACAGGGGGCTTTGGCAATCAGCCCCAGCATTTT
TRBJ2-2 16 TRBD1 TRBV5-1 NA CASSLEGQKNTGELFF TGCGCCAGCAGCTTGGAGGGACAGAAGAACACCGGGGAGCTGTTTTTT
TRBJ2-3 17 TRBD2 TRBV11-3 NA CASSSGTSGVGGDTQYF TGTGCCAGCAGCTCGGGGACTAGCGGGGTCGGGGGTGATACGCAGTATTTT
TRBJ1-2 12 NA TRBV28 NA CASRIERWGYTF TGTGCCAGCAGAATTGAGAGGTGGGGCTACACCTTC
TRBJ1-4 17 TRBD1 TRBV6-1 few CASSERATGTGVEKLFF TGTGCCAGCAGTGAAAGAGCGACAGGGACGGGTGTTGAAAAACTGTTTTTT
TRBJ1-1 14 TRBD1 TRBV6-5 NA CASSTHRGNTEAFF TGTGCCAGCAGTACCCACAGGGGGAACACTGAAGCTTTCTTT
TRBJ1-4 15 NA TRBV19 NA CASSLNRRANEKLFF TGTGCCAGTAGTCTTAACAGGAGGGCTAATGAAAAACTGTTTTTT
TRBJ1-5 14 NA TRBV29-1 once CSVGVGQGYQPQHF TGCAGCGTCGGTGTGGGGCAGGGCTATCAGCCCCAGCATTTT
TRBJ2-1 16 TRBD2 TRBV19 NA CASSIDIQRGGGEQFF TGTGCCAGTAGTATAGATATACAGCGGGGGGGTGGTGAGCAGTTCTTC
TRBJ1-6 12 NA TRBV18 NA CASSPGSSPLHF TGTGCCAGCTCACCAGGGAGTTCACCCCTCCACTTT
TRBJ2-1 16 TRBD2 TRBV19 NA CASSLASGGSYNEQFF TGTGCCAGTAGTCTGGCTAGCGGGGGATCCTACAATGAGCAGTTCTTC
TRBJ1-1 14 NA TRBV7-3 NA CASSQAPGSTEAFF TGTGCCAGCAGCCAAGCCCCGGGGAGCACTGAAGCTTTCTTT
TRBJ2-2 17 TRBD2 TRBV5-4 NA CASSLGGLTSGGGELFF TGTGCCAGCAGCTTGGGAGGCCTGACTAGCGGCGGCGGGGAGCTGTTTTTT
TRBJ1-4 15 TRBD1 TRBV20-1 NA CSASLRGEANEKLFF TGCAGTGCTAGTCTCAGGGGGGAAGCTAATGAAAAACTGTTTTTT
TRBJ1-2 11 NA TRBV30 NA CAWSETFGYTF TGTGCCTGGAGTGAGACATTTGGCTACACCTTC
TRBJ1-5 15 NA TRBV19 NA CASSREGYSNQPQHF TGTGCCAGTAGTAGGGAGGGTTATAGCAATCAGCCCCAGCATTTT
TRBJ1-3 17 NA TRBV3-1/TRBV3-2 once CASSQGVSRSYGNTIYF TGTGCCAGCAGCCAAGGAGTGAGCAGGTCCTATGGAAACACCATATATTTT
TRBJ2-5 16 TRBD2 TRBV11-2 NA CASSSQPTSVQETQYF TGTGCCAGCAGCTCCCAACCGACTAGCGTACAAGAGACCCAGTACTTC
TRBJ1-4 14 NA TRBV5-1 NA CASSLATQDEKLFF TGCGCCAGCAGCTTGGCCACCCAGGATGAAAAACTGTTTTTT
TRBJ2-1 15 NA TRBV3-1/TRBV3-2 NA CASSQARGVYNEQFF TGTGCCAGCAGCCAAGCCAGGGGGGTATACAATGAGCAGTTCTTC
TRBJ2-1 11 TRBD2 TRBV7-9 NA CASGLAVEQFF TGTGCCAGCGGTCTAGCGGTTGAGCAGTTCTTC
TRBJ2-1 15 TRBD2 TRBV5-1 NA CASSLGTSGTNEQFF TGCGCCAGCAGCTTGGGGACTAGCGGGACGAATGAGCAGTTCTTC
TRBJ1-5 16 NA TRBV23-1 NA CASSQSGVKGNQPQHF TGCGCCAGCAGTCAATCCGGGGTGAAGGGCAATCAGCCCCAGCATTTT
TRBJ2-2 11 NA TRBV20-1 NA CSAGDFGELFF TGCAGTGCGGGGGACTTCGGGGAGCTGTTTTTT
TRBJ1-2 16 TRBD1 TRBV4-2 NA CASSLNDRGVSYGYTF TGTGCCAGCAGCCTCAACGACAGGGGGGTCAGCTATGGCTACACCTTC